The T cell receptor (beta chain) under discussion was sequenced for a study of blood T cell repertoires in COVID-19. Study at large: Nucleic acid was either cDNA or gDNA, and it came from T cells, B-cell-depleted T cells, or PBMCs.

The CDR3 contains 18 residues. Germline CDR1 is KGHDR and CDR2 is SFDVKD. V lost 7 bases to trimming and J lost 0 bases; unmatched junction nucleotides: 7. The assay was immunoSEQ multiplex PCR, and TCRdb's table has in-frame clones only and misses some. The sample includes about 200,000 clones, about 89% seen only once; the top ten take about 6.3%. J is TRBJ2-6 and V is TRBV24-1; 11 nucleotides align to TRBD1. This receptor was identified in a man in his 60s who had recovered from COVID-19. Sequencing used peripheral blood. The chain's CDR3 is CATSTGTGGFSGANVLTF. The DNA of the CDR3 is TGTGCCACCAGCACCGGGACAGGGGGTTTCTCTGGGGCCAACGTCCTGACTTTC.